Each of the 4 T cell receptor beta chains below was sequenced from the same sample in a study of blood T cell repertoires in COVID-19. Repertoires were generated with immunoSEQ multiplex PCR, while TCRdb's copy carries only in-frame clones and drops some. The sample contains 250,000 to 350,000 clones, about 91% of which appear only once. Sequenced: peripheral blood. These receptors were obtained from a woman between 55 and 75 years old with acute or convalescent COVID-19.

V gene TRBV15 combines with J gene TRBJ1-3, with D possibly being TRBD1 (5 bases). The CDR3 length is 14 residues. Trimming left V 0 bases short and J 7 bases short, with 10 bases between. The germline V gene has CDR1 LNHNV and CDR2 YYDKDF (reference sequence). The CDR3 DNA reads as TGTGCCACCAGCAGAGATTCAGGGTACAACACCATATATTTT. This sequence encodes CATSRDSGYNTIYF.

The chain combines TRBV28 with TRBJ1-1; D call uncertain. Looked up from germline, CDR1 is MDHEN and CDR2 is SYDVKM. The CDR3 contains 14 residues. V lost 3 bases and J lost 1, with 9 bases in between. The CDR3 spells CASSFITRNTEAFF. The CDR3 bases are TGTGCCAGCAGTTTCATAACACGGAACACTGAAGCTTTCTTT.

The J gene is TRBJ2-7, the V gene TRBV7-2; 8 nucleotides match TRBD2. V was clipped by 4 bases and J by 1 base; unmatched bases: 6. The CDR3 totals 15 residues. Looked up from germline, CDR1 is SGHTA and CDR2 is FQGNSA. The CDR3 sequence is CASSSRRGGSYEQYF. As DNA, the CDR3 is TGTGCCAGCAGCTCCCGGCGCGGGGGGTCCTACGAGCAGTACTTC.

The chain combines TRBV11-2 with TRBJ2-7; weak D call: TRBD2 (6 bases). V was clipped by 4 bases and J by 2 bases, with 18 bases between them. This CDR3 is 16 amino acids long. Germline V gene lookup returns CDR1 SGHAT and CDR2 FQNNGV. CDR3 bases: TGTGCCAGCAGCTCACCTTGGGACTCAGGGACCTACGAGCAGTACTTC. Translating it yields CASSSPWDSGTYEQYF.